This T cell receptor beta chain originates from a study of blood T cell repertoires in COVID-19. The wider study: Nucleic acid was either cDNA or gDNA, and it came from T cells, B-cell-depleted T cells, or PBMCs.

Germline trimming cut 3 bases from V and 2 bases from J; bases unmatched to any gene: 10. Looked up from germline, CDR1 is DFQATT and CDR2 is SNEGSKA (reference sequence). The CDR3 has 15 amino acids. Authors' data handling: The assay estimated nucleated cells by amplifying reference gene primers. The assay was immunoSEQ multiplex PCR, and TCRdb's table has in-frame clones only and misses some. Clonal size and the V and J genes are those of that table, whereas D and trimming came from the DNA. The sample lists a few hundred thousand clones; roughly four fifths were seen once. Recovered Cohort 3 donors showed two negative PCRs, clearance, or symptom resolution.

Specimen: PBMCs or T cells enriched from blood (not recorded which). V gene TRBV20-1 combines with J gene TRBJ2-7; 7 bases align to TRBD2. The receptor's source is a woman in her 50s who had recovered from COVID-19. CDR3 sequence: CSASLGGRAAYEQYF. The CDR3 DNA follows: TGCAGTGCTAGTTTGGGGGGGAGGGCGGCCTACGAGCAGTACTTC.